The rows below give T cell receptor beta chains drawn from one sample of a study of blood T cell repertoires in COVID-19. Sequencing used immunoSEQ multiplex PCR; TCRdb keeps in-frame clones, though not all of them. The data show 50,000 to 75,000 clones, 88% seen once. Sequencing was carried out using peripheral blood. These receptors came from a woman aged 50 to 60 with active or convalescent COVID-19. CDR3s include the opening cysteine and the closing phenylalanine or tryptophan. A D gene is named only where the DNA matches it firmly. Clone size is not always given. Where it is, it says once, few, many or a class for expanded clones.

size: NA
length: 15
D: TRBD1
V: TRBV7-9
J: TRBJ1-2
CDR3: CASSWTGGTSYGYTF
DNA: TGTGCCAGCAGCTGGACAGGGGGCACCAGCTATGGCTACACCTTC

size: NA
length: 16
D: TRBD2
V: TRBV2
J: TRBJ2-5
CDR3: CASSAPGLAGGETQYF
DNA: TGTGCCAGCAGTGCCCCGGGACTAGCGGGAGGGGAGACCCAGTACTTC

size: NA
length: 13
D: NA
V: TRBV28
J: TRBJ1-6
CDR3: CASRIQGNSPPHF
DNA: TGTGCCAGCAGGATCCAGGGAAATTCACCCCCCCACTTT

size: NA
length: 16
D: NA
V: TRBV29-1
J: TRBJ1-2
CDR3: CSVEGRGGPANYGYTF
DNA: TGCAGCGTTGAAGGTCGGGGTGGGCCCGCTAACTATGGCTACACCTTC

size: NA
length: 18
D: NA
V: TRBV18
J: TRBJ1-3
CDR3: CASSATSDSAFSGNTIYF
DNA: TGTGCCAGCTCAGCCACGTCGGACAGCGCGTTCTCGGGAAACACCATATATTTT

size: NA
length: 14
D: TRBD1
V: TRBV19
J: TRBJ1-5
CDR3: CASSILGTGQPQHF
DNA: TGTGCCAGTAGTATTTTGGGGACAGGTCAGCCCCAGCATTTT

size: NA
length: 14
D: NA
V: TRBV6-5
J: TRBJ1-2
CDR3: CASSYSILGLGYTF
DNA: TGTGCCAGCAGTTACTCGATCCTGGGGCTTGGCTACACCTTC

size: NA
length: 15
D: NA
V: TRBV7-8
J: TRBJ2-2
CDR3: CASSPMGGGAGELFF
DNA: TGTGCCAGCAGCCCCATGGGGGGAGGCGCCGGGGAGCTGTTTTTT

size: NA
length: 18
D: TRBD1
V: TRBV5-1
J: TRBJ1-2
CDR3: CASRFEPGQGDEGGGYTF
DNA: TGCGCCAGCAGATTTGAGCCGGGACAGGGTGATGAAGGTGGTGGCTACACCTTC

size: NA
length: 19
D: TRBD2
V: TRBV24-1
J: TRBJ2-5
CDR3: CATSDLRTTSGIILETQYF
DNA: TGTGCCACCAGTGATTTGCGTACGACTAGCGGGATTATTCTGGAGACCCAGTACTTC

size: NA
length: 18
D: NA
V: TRBV7-8
J: TRBJ1-1
CDR3: CASSLRAGVRVLNTEAFF
DNA: TGTGCCAGCAGCTTACGGGCAGGGGTGCGGGTTTTGAACACTGAAGCTTTCTTT

size: NA
length: 15
D: NA
V: TRBV2
J: TRBJ1-5
CDR3: CASSPTGGRGQPQHF
DNA: TGTGCCAGCAGTCCTACCGGCGGCAGAGGACAGCCCCAGCATTTT

size: few
length: 13
D: NA
V: TRBV9
J: TRBJ1-1
CDR3: CASSVTRNTEAFF
DNA: TGTGCCAGCAGCGTCACGAGGAACACTGAAGCTTTCTTT

size: NA
length: 14
D: NA
V: TRBV9
J: TRBJ1-5
CDR3: CASSVGQSDQPQHF
DNA: TGTGCCAGCAGCGTAGGTCAGTCAGATCAGCCCCAGCATTTT

size: NA
length: 17
D: TRBD2
V: TRBV27
J: TRBJ2-1
CDR3: CASSPRLAGGNYNEQFF
DNA: TGTGCCAGCAGTCCGAGACTAGCGGGAGGTAACTACAATGAGCAGTTCTTC

size: NA
length: 12
D: NA
V: TRBV19
J: TRBJ1-1
CDR3: CASIRRGREAFF
DNA: TGTGCCAGTATAAGAAGGGGCAGGGAAGCTTTCTTT

size: NA
length: 16
D: NA
V: TRBV9
J: TRBJ1-1
CDR3: CASSEKGHGGWTEAFF
DNA: TGTGCCAGCAGTGAAAAGGGACACGGAGGTTGGACTGAAGCTTTCTTT

size: NA
length: 15
D: NA
V: TRBV27
J: TRBJ2-7
CDR3: CASSSTGYTRYEQYF
DNA: TGTGCCAGCAGTTCAACAGGGTACACACGCTACGAGCAGTACTTC

size: NA
length: 15
D: TRBD1
V: TRBV11-3
J: TRBJ2-7
CDR3: CASSASGQASYEQYF
DNA: TGTGCCAGCAGCGCCTCGGGACAGGCCTCCTACGAGCAGTACTTC

size: NA
length: 18
D: NA
V: TRBV11-2
J: TRBJ1-5
CDR3: CASSRKSGGPNSNQPQHF
DNA: TGTGCCAGCAGCCGAAAAAGCGGGGGGCCCAATAGCAATCAGCCCCAGCATTTT

size: NA
length: 14
D: TRBD1
V: TRBV19
J: TRBJ2-2
CDR3: CASRGYRGTGELFF
DNA: TGTGCCAGTAGAGGATACAGGGGAACCGGGGAGCTGTTTTTT

size: NA
length: 13
D: NA
V: TRBV5-8
J: TRBJ1-1
CDR3: CASSLEAGPWAFF
DNA: TGTGCCAGCAGCTTGGAGGCAGGGCCCTGGGCTTTCTTT

size: NA
length: 15
D: TRBD2
V: TRBV6-1
J: TRBJ2-7
CDR3: CASSEGLAGDYEQYF
DNA: TGTGCCAGCAGCGAAGGACTAGCGGGGGACTACGAGCAGTACTTC

size: NA
length: 15
D: TRBD2
V: TRBV9
J: TRBJ2-5
CDR3: CASSPTSGVRETQYF
DNA: TGTGCCAGCAGCCCGACTAGCGGGGTTCGGGAGACCCAGTACTTC

size: NA
length: 15
D: NA
V: TRBV9
J: TRBJ2-1
CDR3: CASSVVGSPYNEQFF
DNA: TGTGCCAGCAGCGTAGTTGGTAGCCCCTACAATGAGCAGTTCTTC

size: NA
length: 14
D: NA
V: TRBV9
J: TRBJ1-1
CDR3: CASSVVGGNTEAFF
DNA: TGTGCCAGCAGCGTAGTCGGGGGGAACACTGAAGCTTTCTTT

size: NA
length: 17
D: TRBD2
V: TRBV19
J: TRBJ2-1
CDR3: CASSMFRTSGSGNEQFF
DNA: TGTGCCAGTAGTATGTTTAGGACTAGCGGGAGTGGGAATGAGCAGTTCTTC

size: NA
length: 13
D: TRBD1
V: TRBV2
J: TRBJ1-6
CDR3: CASLGQVNSPLHF
DNA: TGTGCCAGCCTGGGACAGGTTAATTCACCCCTCCACTTT

size: NA
length: 17
D: TRBD2
V: TRBV7-3
J: TRBJ2-1
CDR3: CASSRTAGTSGNNEQFF
DNA: TGTGCCAGCAGCCGGACGGCCGGGACTAGCGGAAACAATGAGCAGTTCTTC

size: NA
length: 11
D: TRBD1
V: TRBV29-1
J: TRBJ1-2
CDR3: CSVPTGEVYTF
DNA: TGCAGCGTTCCGACAGGGGAGGTCTACACCTTC

size: NA
length: 14
D: TRBD2
V: TRBV5-1
J: TRBJ2-2
CDR3: CASSSTSGSRELFF
DNA: TGCGCCAGCAGCTCCACTAGCGGGAGCCGGGAGCTGTTTTTT

size: few
length: 15
D: TRBD2
V: TRBV7-7
J: TRBJ2-1
CDR3: CASSQAGGPYNEQFF
DNA: TGTGCTAGCAGCCAAGCGGGAGGGCCCTACAATGAGCAGTTCTTC

size: NA
length: 16
D: TRBD2
V: TRBV5-1
J: TRBJ2-7
CDR3: CASSLGETSLGYEQYF
DNA: TGCGCCAGCAGCTTGGGGGAGACTAGCTTGGGATACGAGCAGTACTTC

size: NA
length: 15
D: TRBD1
V: TRBV19
J: TRBJ2-3
CDR3: CASSMWDSRRDTQYF
DNA: TGTGCCAGTAGTATGTGGGACAGTCGGAGAGATACGCAGTATTTT

size: few
length: 14
D: TRBD2
V: TRBV19
J: TRBJ2-6
CDR3: CGVGGAEGANVLTF
DNA: TGCGGTGTCGGGGGGGCAGAAGGGGCCAACGTCCTGACTTTC

size: NA
length: 15
D: NA
V: TRBV5-5
J: TRBJ1-1
CDR3: CASSLIGGVETEAFF
DNA: TGTGCCAGCAGCCTCATAGGGGGAGTAGAAACTGAAGCTTTCTTT

size: NA
length: 16
D: TRBD2
V: TRBV3-1/TRBV3-2
J: TRBJ2-2
CDR3: CASSFVAGEVTGELFF
DNA: TGTGCCAGCAGCTTCGTAGCGGGAGAAGTCACCGGGGAGCTGTTTTTT

size: NA
length: 16
D: TRBD1
V: TRBV10-3
J: TRBJ2-2
CDR3: CAISSMTGTNTGELFF
DNA: TGTGCCATCAGCTCAATGACAGGGACGAACACCGGGGAGCTGTTTTTT

size: NA
length: 19
D: TRBD2
V: TRBV7-9
J: TRBJ2-2
CDR3: CASSPGTSGRPSITGELFF
DNA: TGTGCCAGCAGCCCGGGGACTAGCGGGAGGCCATCGATAACCGGGGAGCTGTTTTTT

size: NA
length: 17
D: NA
V: TRBV7-6
J: TRBJ2-3
CDR3: CASSPSGAGVLTDTQYF
DNA: TGTGCCAGCAGCCCAAGTGGTGCAGGGGTCCTTACAGATACGCAGTATTTT

size: NA
length: 14
D: NA
V: TRBV11-1
J: TRBJ2-5
CDR3: CASSLQTGQETQYF
DNA: TGTGCCAGCAGCTTACAAACGGGTCAAGAGACCCAGTACTTC

size: NA
length: 14
D: NA
V: TRBV18
J: TRBJ2-3
CDR3: CASSPIRETDTQYF
DNA: TGTGCCAGCTCACCAATCCGAGAAACAGATACGCAGTATTTT

size: NA
length: 14
D: NA
V: TRBV11-3
J: TRBJ1-1
CDR3: CASSPGRANTEAFF
DNA: TGTGCCAGCAGCCCGGGGAGAGCTAACACTGAAGCTTTCTTT

size: NA
length: 13
D: TRBD1
V: TRBV10-2
J: TRBJ1-1
CDR3: CASGTGENTEAFF
DNA: TGCGCCAGCGGTACAGGGGAAAACACTGAAGCTTTCTTT

size: NA
length: 13
D: NA
V: TRBV19
J: TRBJ1-1
CDR3: CASSPGRHTEAFF
DNA: TGTGCCAGTAGTCCGGGTCGGCACACTGAAGCTTTCTTT

size: NA
length: 14
D: NA
V: TRBV5-1
J: TRBJ1-3
CDR3: CASSSQGVGNTIYF
DNA: TGCGCCAGCAGCTCACAGGGTGTTGGAAACACCATATATTTT

size: NA
length: 13
D: NA
V: TRBV2
J: TRBJ1-1
CDR3: CASRTEANTEAFF
DNA: TGTGCCAGCAGGACCGAGGCGAACACTGAAGCTTTCTTT

size: NA
length: 14
D: NA
V: TRBV10-3
J: TRBJ1-2
CDR3: CAIRQGAGNYGYTF
DNA: TGTGCCATCCGGCAGGGCGCGGGGAACTATGGCTACACCTTC

size: NA
length: 16
D: NA
V: TRBV28
J: TRBJ2-7
CDR3: CASSLAVAAGKYEQYF
DNA: TGTGCCAGCAGTCTAGCCGTCGCAGCCGGTAAATACGAGCAGTACTTC

size: NA
length: 15
D: TRBD2
V: TRBV9
J: TRBJ2-7
CDR3: CASSNLAGASYEQYF
DNA: TGTGCCAGCAGTAACCTAGCGGGAGCTTCCTACGAGCAGTACTTC

size: NA
length: 15
D: TRBD2
V: TRBV19
J: TRBJ2-2
CDR3: CASSIDGRETGELFF
DNA: TGTGCCAGTAGTATAGACGGGAGGGAGACCGGGGAGCTGTTTTTT

size: once
length: 15
D: TRBD2
V: TRBV7-6
J: TRBJ2-7
CDR3: CASSLPGGRFHEQYF
DNA: TGTGCCAGCAGCCTACCGGGCGGGAGGTTCCACGAGCAGTACTTC

size: NA
length: 12
D: NA
V: TRBV7-2
J: TRBJ2-5
CDR3: CASSGTQETQYF
DNA: TGTGCCAGTTCGGGAACCCAAGAGACCCAGTACTTC

size: NA
length: 14
D: NA
V: TRBV9
J: TRBJ1-1
CDR3: CASSVGVMNTEAFF
DNA: TGTGCCAGCAGCGTAGGAGTCATGAACACTGAAGCTTTCTTT

size: NA
length: 16
D: TRBD2
V: TRBV6-1
J: TRBJ2-1
CDR3: CASSEAVAGDYNEQFF
DNA: TGTGCCAGCAGTGAAGCGGTAGCGGGTGATTACAATGAGCAGTTCTTC

size: NA
length: 13
D: NA
V: TRBV6-5
J: TRBJ1-1
CDR3: CASSLEGETEAFF
DNA: TGTGCCAGCAGCCTTGAGGGGGAGACTGAAGCTTTCTTT

size: NA
length: 14
D: TRBD1
V: TRBV10-3
J: TRBJ2-5
CDR3: CAISEATGQETQYF
DNA: TGTGCCATCAGTGAGGCGACAGGGCAGGAGACCCAGTACTTC

size: NA
length: 14
D: NA
V: TRBV29-1
J: TRBJ1-1
CDR3: CSVEDWRGGTEAFF
DNA: TGCAGCGTTGAAGATTGGAGGGGGGGGACTGAAGCTTTCTTT

size: NA
length: 13
D: TRBD2
V: TRBV27
J: TRBJ2-1
CDR3: CASSALAGKRQFF
DNA: TGTGCCAGCAGTGCACTAGCGGGGAAAAGGCAGTTCTTC

size: NA
length: 16
D: TRBD1
V: TRBV7-2
J: TRBJ1-1
CDR3: CASSLGPGTANTEAFF
DNA: TGTGCCAGCAGCTTAGGCCCCGGGACAGCAAACACTGAAGCTTTCTTT